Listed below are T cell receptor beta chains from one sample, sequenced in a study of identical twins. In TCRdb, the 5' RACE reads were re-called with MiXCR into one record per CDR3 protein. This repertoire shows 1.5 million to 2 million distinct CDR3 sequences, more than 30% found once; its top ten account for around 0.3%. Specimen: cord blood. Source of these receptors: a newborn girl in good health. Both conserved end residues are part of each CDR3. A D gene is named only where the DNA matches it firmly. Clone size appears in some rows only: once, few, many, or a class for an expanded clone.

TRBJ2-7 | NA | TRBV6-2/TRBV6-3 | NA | TGTGCCAGCTCTTTGAGGTGGGGGGCCCCCTACGAGCAGTACTTC | CASSLRWGAPYEQYF
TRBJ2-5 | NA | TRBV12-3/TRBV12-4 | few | TGTGCCAGCAGTTTTACCGGGACAAAAGAGACCCAGTACTTC | CASSFTGTKETQYF
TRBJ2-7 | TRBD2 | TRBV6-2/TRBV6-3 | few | TGTGCCAGCAGAAGCGGGACTAGCGGGAGAAGCGACAATGAGCAGTACTTC | CASRSGTSGRSDNEQYF
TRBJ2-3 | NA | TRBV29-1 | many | TGCAGCGTTGAAGGACAGGAGGAACCCACAGATACGCAGTATTTT | CSVEGQEEPTDTQYF
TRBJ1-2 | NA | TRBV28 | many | TGTGCCAGCACTCCGCGGGGGACCCCAGGGCATGGCTACACCTTC | CASTPRGTPGHGYTF
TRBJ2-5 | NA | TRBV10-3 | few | TGTGCCATCAGTGAGTCCTCAGGGGCCGGGGAGACCCAGTACTTC | CAISESSGAGETQYF
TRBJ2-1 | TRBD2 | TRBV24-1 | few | TGTGCCACCAGTGATTTGGGGACTAGCGGGACTTTCAATGAGCAGTTCTTC | CATSDLGTSGTFNEQFF
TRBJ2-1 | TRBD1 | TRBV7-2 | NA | TGTGCCAGCAGCCACGTAGGGGACAGCTACAATGAGCAGTTCTTC | CASSHVGDSYNEQFF
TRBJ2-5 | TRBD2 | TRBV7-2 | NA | TGTGCCAGCAGCTCAGTAAGCCTAGCGGCAGAGACCCAGTACTTC | CASSSVSLAAETQYF
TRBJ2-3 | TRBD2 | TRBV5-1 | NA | TGCGCCAGCAGCTACCCTAGCGGGGCGGCAGATACGCAGTATTTT | CASSYPSGAADTQYF
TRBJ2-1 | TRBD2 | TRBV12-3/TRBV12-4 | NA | TGTGCCAGCAGTTCGTCCGGACTAGCGGGACGGTCCTACAATGAGCAGTTCTTC | CASSSSGLAGRSYNEQFF
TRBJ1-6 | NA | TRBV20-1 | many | TGCAGTGCTAGCGGCATCCTGCCCTTTAATTCACCCCTCCACTTT | CSASGILPFNSPLHF
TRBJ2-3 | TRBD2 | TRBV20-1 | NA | TGCAGTGCTAGAGATTGGACTAGCGCGAGCACAGATACGCAGTATTTT | CSARDWTSASTDTQYF
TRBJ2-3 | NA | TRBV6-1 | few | TGTGCCAGCAGTGGCGTGGTTAGTAGGACCCGATTTGATACGCAGTATTTT | CASSGVVSRTRFDTQYF
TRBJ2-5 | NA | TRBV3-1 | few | TGTGCCAGCAGCTCAACCGGGACATCACAAGAGACCCAGTACTTC | CASSSTGTSQETQYF
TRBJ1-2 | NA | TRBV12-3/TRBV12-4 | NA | TGTGCCAGCAGTTTAGCGGGTCCCCTTAACTATGGCTACACCTTC | CASSLAGPLNYGYTF
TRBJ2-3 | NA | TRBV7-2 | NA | TGTGCCAGCAGCCCCCGGTGGATCACAGATACGCAGTATTTT | CASSPRWITDTQYF
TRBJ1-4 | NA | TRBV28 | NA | TGTGCCAGCAGACCAACAGGGATGGGGGAAAAACTGTTTTTT | CASRPTGMGEKLFF
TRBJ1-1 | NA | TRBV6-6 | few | TGTGCCAGCAGTGGGAGGATGGGGTCTGAAGCTTTCTTT | CASSGRMGSEAFF
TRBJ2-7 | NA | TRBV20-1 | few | TGCAGTGCCTCAAGGTCGGCGGGCACAACCTACGAGCAGTACTTC | CSASRSAGTTYEQYF
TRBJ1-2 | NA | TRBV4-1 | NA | TGCGCCAGCAGCCACCCGGCCACCTATGGCTACACCTTC | CASSHPATYGYTF
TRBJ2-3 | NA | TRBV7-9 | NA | TGTGCCAGCAGCTTAGTGCCATTTCTGGGCACAGATACGCAGTATTTT | CASSLVPFLGTDTQYF
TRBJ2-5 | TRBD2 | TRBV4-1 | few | TGCGCCAGCAGCCAAGAGGGGGGACTAGTCCAAGAGACCCAGTACTTC | CASSQEGGLVQETQYF
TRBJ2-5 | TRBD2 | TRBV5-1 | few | TGCGCCAGCAGCTATGGACTAGTCCGGGTCGAAGAGACCCAGTACTTC | CASSYGLVRVEETQYF
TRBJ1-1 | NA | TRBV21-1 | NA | TGTGCCAGCAGCAAAGCCGACGGGACCCCTAACACTGGAGCTTTCTTT | CASSKADGTPNTGAFF
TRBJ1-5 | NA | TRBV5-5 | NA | TGTGCCAGCAGCTTGAGGGTGAGTCAGCCCCAGCATTTT | CASSLRVSQPQHF
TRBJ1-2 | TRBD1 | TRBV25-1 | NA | TGTGCCAGCAGTGAGAACAACAGGGGGACTTATGGCTACACCTTC | CASSENNRGTYGYTF
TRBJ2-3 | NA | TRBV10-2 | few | TGCGCCAGCTCACCTAGCCACTCCACAGATACGCAGTATTTT | CASSPSHSTDTQYF
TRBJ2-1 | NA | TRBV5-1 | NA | TGCGCCAGCAGCTTCCCAGGGGTTCAAGAGACCCAGTTCTTC | CASSFPGVQETQFF
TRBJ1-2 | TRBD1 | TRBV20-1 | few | TGCAGTGCTGGACAGGGCCAGAACTATGGCTACACCTTC | CSAGQGQNYGYTF
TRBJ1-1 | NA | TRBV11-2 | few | TGTGCCAGCAGCTTAGACTTCCAGGGGGAAGCTTTCTTT | CASSLDFQGEAFF
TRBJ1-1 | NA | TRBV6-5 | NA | TGTGCCAGCAGTTACGGGAGGGGGGGCGCTGAAGCTTTCTTT | CASSYGRGGAEAFF
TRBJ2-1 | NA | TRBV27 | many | TGTGCCATCGGAAACCGGGACTTACAGTTCTTC | CAIGNRDLQFF
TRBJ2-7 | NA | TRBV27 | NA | TGTGCCAGCACAACGAAGGACGGATCCTACGAGCAGTACTTC | CASTTKDGSYEQYF
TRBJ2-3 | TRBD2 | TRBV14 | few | TGTGCCAGCAGCCAAGATGGAGCGGGGTTTTCAGATACGCAGTATTTT | CASSQDGAGFSDTQYF
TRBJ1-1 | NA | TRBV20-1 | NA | TGCAGTGCCAGCCGGGACACCAATATGAACACTGAAGCTTTCTTT | CSASRDTNMNTEAFF
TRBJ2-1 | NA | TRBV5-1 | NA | TGCGCCAGCAGCTTGGCGGGAGCAGGTGAGCGGTTCTTC | CASSLAGAGERFF
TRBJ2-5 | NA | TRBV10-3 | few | TGTGCCATCAGGCGACTAGGCCAAGAGACCCAGTACTTC | CAIRRLGQETQYF
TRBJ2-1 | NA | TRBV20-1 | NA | TGCAGTGCCCGACACCACGTGGTGGTCTACAATGAGCAGTTCTTC | CSARHHVVVYNEQFF
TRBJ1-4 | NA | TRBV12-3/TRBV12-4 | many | TGTGCCAGCAGTTTAACCGCCGCAGGGAATGAAAAACTGTTTTTT | CASSLTAAGNEKLFF
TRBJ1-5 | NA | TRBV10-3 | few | TGTGCCATCAGTGGAAGAGGGAGCAATCAGCCCCAGCATTTT | CAISGRGSNQPQHF
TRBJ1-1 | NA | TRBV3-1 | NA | TGTGCCAGCAGCCAAGATCTAAGGCCAACCGGGACGGTGAACACTGAAGCTTTCTTT | CASSQDLRPTGTVNTEAFF
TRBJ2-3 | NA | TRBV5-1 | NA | TGCGCCAGCAGCTTGGCCATCGGGGGGCTAGGGGCAGATACGCAGTATTTT | CASSLAIGGLGADTQYF
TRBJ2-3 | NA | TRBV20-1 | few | TGCAGTGCTAGAGATGGGGTAGATACGCAGTATTTT | CSARDGVDTQYF
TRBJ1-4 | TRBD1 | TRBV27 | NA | TGTGCCAGCAGTTTTGCCGACAGGGTTGGGGAAAAACTGTTTTTT | CASSFADRVGEKLFF
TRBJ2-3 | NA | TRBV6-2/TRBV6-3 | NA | TGTGCCAGCAGTTACTCGTGGGGAGATACGCAGTATTTT | CASSYSWGDTQYF
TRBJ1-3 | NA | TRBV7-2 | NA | TGTGCCAGCAGCTTAGATGGGGGCCCGACTGGAAACACCATATATTTT | CASSLDGGPTGNTIYF
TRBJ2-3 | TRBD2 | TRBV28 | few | TGTGCCAGCAGTCTAGCGGGAGGAGGACAAGATACGCAGTATTTT | CASSLAGGGQDTQYF
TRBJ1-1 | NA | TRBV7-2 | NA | TGTGCCAGCAGCCAAGGGACGAAGCTGGGCACTGAAGCTTTCTTT | CASSQGTKLGTEAFF
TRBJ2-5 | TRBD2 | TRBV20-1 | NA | TGCAGTGCCAAGCTCAAATGGACTAGCGGCAAGATGGAGACCCAGTACTTC | CSAKLKWTSGKMETQYF
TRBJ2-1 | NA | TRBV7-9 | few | TGTGCCAGCAGCACAGAAGCTACCAGGGATGAGCAGTTCTTC | CASSTEATRDEQFF
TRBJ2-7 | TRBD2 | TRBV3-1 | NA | TGTGCCAGCAGCCTCGTAGCGGGAGGGGGCTACAATGAGCAGTACTTC | CASSLVAGGGYNEQYF
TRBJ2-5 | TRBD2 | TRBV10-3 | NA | TGTGCCACACGAAATAGCGGGAGGGCCGGAGAGACCCAGTACTTC | CATRNSGRAGETQYF
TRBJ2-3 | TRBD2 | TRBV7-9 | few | TGTGCCAGCAGCTCAACAATCGCTAGCGGCCTGCCCACAGATACGCAGTATTTT | CASSSTIASGLPTDTQYF
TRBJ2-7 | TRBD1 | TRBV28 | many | TGTGCCAGCAGTACTGGGACAGGGAGGTACGAGCAGTACTTC | CASSTGTGRYEQYF
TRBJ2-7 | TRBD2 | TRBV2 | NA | TGTGCCAGCAGCCCTAGACTAGCGAACTCCTACGAGCAGTACTTC | CASSPRLANSYEQYF
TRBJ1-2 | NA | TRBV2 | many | TGTGCCAGCAGTGCAGGGGAGGACTATGGCTACACCTTC | CASSAGEDYGYTF